The present TCR beta chain was sequenced within a study of neurological immune-mediated disorders. This clonotype has at least ten counts. Each TCR transcript was tagged with a 10-nucleotide random UMI during 5'RACE. Sequencing runs each generated in excess of 180 million TCR-beta sequences derived from 15-18 subjects. TCRdb ran MiXCR on the 5' RACE reads and lists one entry per CDR3 protein. The data hold 65,000 to 80,000 distinct CDR3 sequences, with 4.8% observed a single time. The CDR3 is 15 residues long. The trim removed 5 bases at V and 0 bases at J, leaving 9 bases unmatched. Germline CDR1 reads DFQATT; CDR2 reads SNEGSKA (reference sequence).

The source is a woman in her 70s with multiple sclerosis. This chain joins TRBV20-1 and TRBJ1-2, with 7 bases lining up with TRBD1. Material: PBMCs. The CDR3 DNA reads as TGCAGTGCTTCCGACAGGGTCTTCTCTAACTATGGCTACACCTTC. Its protein product is CSASDRVFSNYGYTF.